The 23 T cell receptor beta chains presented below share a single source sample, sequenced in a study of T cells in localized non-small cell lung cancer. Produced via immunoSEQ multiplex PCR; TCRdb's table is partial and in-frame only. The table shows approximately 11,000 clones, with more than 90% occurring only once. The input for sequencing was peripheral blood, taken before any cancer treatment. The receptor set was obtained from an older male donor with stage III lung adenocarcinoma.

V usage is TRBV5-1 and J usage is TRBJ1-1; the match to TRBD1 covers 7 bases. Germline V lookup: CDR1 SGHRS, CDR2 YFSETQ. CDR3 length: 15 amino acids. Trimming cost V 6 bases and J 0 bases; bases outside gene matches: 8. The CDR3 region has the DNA TGCGCCAGCAAGGGGACAGCTGATTTGAACACTGAAGCTTTCTTT. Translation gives CASKGTADLNTEAFF.

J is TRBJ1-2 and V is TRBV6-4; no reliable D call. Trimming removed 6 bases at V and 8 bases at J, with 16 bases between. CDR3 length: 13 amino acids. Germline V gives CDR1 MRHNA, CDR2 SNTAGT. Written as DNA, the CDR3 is TGTGCCAGCAGGCCTCGAGAGGCGACGGGCTACACCTTC. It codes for CASRPREATGYTF.

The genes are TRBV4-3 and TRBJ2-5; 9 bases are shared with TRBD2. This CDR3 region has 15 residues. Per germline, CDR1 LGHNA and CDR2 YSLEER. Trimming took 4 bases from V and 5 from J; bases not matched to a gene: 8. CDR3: CASSRLAGAGETQYF. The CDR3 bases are TGCGCCAGCAGCCGTTTAGCGGGAGCCGGGGAGACCCAGTACTTC.

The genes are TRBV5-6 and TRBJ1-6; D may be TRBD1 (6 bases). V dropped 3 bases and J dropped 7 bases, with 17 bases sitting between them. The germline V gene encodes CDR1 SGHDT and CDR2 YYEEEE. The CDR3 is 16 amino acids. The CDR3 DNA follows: TGTGCCAGCAGCTCCCTTAGGGGGGGATGGAATTCACCCCTCCACTTT. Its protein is CASSSLRGGWNSPLHF.

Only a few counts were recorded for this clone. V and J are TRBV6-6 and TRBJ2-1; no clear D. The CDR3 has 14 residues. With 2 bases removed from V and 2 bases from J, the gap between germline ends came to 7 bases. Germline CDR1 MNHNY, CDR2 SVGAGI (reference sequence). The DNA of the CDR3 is TGTGCCAGCAGTTACGATCGGCCCTACAATGAGCAGTTCTTC. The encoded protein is CASSYDRPYNEQFF.

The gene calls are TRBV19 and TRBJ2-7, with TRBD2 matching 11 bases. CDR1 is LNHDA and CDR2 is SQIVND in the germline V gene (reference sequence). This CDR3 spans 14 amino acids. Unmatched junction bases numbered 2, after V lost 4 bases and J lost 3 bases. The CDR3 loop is CASSTGLAGYEQYF. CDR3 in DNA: TGTGCCAGTAGTACAGGACTAGCGGGCTACGAGCAGTACTTC. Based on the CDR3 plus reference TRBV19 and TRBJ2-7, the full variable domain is DGGITQSPKYLFRKEGQNVTLSCEQNLNHDAMYWYRQDPGQGLRLIYYSQIVNDFQKGDIAEGYSVSREKKESFPLTVTSAQKNPTAFYLCASSTGLAGYEQYFGPGTRLTVT.

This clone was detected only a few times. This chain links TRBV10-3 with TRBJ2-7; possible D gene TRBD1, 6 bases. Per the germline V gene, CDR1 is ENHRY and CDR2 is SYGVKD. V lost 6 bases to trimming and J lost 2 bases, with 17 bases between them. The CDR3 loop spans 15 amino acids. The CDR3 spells CAIRDRDKYPYEQYF. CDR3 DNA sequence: TGTGCCATCAGGGACCGGGACAAATACCCCTACGAGCAGTACTTC.

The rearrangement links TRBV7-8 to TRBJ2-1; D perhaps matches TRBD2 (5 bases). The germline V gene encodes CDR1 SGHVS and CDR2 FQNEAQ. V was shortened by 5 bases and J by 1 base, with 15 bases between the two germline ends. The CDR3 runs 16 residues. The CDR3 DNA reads TGTGCCAGCAGCCATCGAGATGGCGGGTCCTACAATGAGCAGTTCTTC. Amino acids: CASSHRDGGSYNEQFF.

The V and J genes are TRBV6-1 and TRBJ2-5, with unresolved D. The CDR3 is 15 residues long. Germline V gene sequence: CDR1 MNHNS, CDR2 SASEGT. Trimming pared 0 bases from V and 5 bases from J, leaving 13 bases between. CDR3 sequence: CASSEADGSPETQYF. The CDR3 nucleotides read TGTGCCAGCAGTGAAGCGGACGGATCCCCGGAGACCCAGTACTTC.

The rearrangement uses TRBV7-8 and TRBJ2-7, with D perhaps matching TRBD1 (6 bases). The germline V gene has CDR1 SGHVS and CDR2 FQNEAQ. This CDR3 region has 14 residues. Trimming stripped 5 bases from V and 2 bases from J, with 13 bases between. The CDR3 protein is CASSREGDTYEQYF. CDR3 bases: TGTGCCAGCAGCAGAGAGGGGGACACCTACGAGCAGTACTTC.

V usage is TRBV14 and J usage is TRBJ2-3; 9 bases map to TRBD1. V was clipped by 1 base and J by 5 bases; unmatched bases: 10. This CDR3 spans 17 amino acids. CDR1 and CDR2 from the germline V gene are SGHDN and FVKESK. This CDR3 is CASSQVLGTGSRDTQYF. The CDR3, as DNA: TGTGCCAGCAGCCAAGTCCTCGGGACAGGGAGTAGAGATACGCAGTATTTT.

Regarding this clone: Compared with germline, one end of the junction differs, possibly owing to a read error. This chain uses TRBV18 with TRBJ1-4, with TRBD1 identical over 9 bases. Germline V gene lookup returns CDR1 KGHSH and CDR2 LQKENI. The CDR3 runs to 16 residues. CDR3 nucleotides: TGTGCCAGCTCGCCACAGGGGGCAGCAACTAATGAAAAACTGTTTTTT. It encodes CASSPQGAATNEKLFF.

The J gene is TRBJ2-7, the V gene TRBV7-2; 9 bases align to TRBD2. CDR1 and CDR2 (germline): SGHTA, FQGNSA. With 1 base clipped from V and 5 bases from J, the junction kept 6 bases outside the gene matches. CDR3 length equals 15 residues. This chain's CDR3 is CASSLEGTSMHEQYF. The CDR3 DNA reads TGTGCCAGCAGCTTAGAGGGGACTAGCATGCACGAGCAGTACTTC.

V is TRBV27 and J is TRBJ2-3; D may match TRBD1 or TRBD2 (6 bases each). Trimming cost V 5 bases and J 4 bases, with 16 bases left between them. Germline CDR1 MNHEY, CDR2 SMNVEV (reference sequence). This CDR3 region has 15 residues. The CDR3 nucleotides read TGTGCCAGCAGTCTCATAGGGGGGAACTCAGATACGCAGTATTTT. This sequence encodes CASSLIGGNSDTQYF.

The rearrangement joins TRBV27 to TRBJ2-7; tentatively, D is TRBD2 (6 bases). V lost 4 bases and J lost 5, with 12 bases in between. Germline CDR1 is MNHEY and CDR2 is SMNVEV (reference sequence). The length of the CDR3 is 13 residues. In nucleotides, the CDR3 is TGTGCCAGCAGTTCTTCTGGCGGGAACGAGCAGTACTTC. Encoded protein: CASSSSGGNEQYF.

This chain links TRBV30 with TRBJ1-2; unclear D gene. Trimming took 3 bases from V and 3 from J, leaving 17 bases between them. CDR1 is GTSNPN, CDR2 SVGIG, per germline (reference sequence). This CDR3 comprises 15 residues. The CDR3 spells CAWREAMGMDYGYTF. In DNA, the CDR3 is TGTGCCTGGAGAGAGGCAATGGGTATGGACTATGGCTACACCTTC. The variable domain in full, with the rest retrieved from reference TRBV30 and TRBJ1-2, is SQTIHQWPATLVQPVGSPLSLECTVEGTSNPNLYWYRQAAGRGLQLLFYSVGIGQISSEVPQNLSASRPQDRQFILSSKKLLLSDSGFYLCAWREAMGMDYGYTFGSGTRLTVV.

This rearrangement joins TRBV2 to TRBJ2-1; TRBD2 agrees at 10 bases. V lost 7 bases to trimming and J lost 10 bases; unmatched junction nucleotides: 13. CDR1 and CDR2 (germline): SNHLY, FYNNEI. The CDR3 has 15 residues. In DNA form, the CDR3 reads TGTGCCAGCAACCCGGGACTAGCGCGGTCGGGAGAGCAGTTCTTC. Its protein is CASNPGLARSGEQFF.

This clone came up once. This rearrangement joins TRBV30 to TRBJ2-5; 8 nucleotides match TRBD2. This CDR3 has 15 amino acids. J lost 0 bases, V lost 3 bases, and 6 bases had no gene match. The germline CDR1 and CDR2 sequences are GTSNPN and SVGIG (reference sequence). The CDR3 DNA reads TGTGCCTGGAGGCGGGGCGGGGGGTACCAAGAGACCCAGTACTTC. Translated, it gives CAWRRGGGYQETQYF. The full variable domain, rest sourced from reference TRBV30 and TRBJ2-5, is SQTIHQWPATLVQPVGSPLSLECTVEGTSNPNLYWYRQAAGRGLQLLFYSVGIGQISSEVPQNLSASRPQDRQFILSSKKLLLSDSGFYLCAWRRGGGYQETQYFGPGTRLLVL.

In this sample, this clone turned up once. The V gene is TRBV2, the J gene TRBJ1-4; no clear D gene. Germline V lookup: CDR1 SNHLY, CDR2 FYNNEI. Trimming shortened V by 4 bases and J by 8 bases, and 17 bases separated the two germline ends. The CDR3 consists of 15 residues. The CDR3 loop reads CASSVDRRVEEKLFF. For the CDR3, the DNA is TGTGCCAGCAGTGTTGATCGAAGGGTCGAAGAAAAACTGTTTTTT.

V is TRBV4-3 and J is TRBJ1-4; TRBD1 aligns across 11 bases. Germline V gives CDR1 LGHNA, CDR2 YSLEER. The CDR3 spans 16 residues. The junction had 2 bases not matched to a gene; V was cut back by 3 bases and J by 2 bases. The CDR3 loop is CASSQGQGVTNEKLFF. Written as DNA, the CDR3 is TGCGCCAGCAGCCAGGGACAGGGGGTTACTAATGAAAAACTGTTTTTT.

CDR3 protein: CASSIMNTEAFF. CDR3 DNA sequence: TGTGCCAGCTCAATCATGAACACTGAAGCTTTCTTT. V is TRBV18 and J is TRBJ1-1; D remains ambiguous. CDR1 and CDR2 (germline): KGHSH, LQKENI. V shed 5 bases and J shed 0 bases, with 4 bases lying between them. The CDR3 spans 12 residues.

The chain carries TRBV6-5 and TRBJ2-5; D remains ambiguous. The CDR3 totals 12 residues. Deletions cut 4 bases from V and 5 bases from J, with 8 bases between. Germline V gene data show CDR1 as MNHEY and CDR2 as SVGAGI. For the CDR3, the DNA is TGTGCCAGCAGTTTTGGTGGGGAGACCCAGTACTTC. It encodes CASSFGGETQYF.

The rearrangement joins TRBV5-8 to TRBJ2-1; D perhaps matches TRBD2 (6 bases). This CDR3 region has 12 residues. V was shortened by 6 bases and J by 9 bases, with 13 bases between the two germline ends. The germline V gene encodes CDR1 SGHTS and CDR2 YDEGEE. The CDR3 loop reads CASKFRDFEQFF. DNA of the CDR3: TGTGCCAGCAAGTTCCGGGACTTTGAGCAGTTCTTC.